The T cell receptor beta chain under discussion was sequenced for a study of T cells in Graves' hyperthyroidism and ophthalmopathy. The study's findings and limits: The model forecast ophthalmopathy, anticipating it by a median about 7 months before onset. Blood also showed most of the thyroid clonotypes that were expanded above 0.001. A model built on 13 V-J features separated ophthalmopathy from stable hyperthyroidism.

The source material, RNA transcripts, was used to amplify TCR beta CDR3 regions. A set of HTBI primers served as the primers for a first-round RT-PCR of the TCR CDR3. TCRdb itself ran the multiplex PCR reads through MiXCR, one entry per CDR3 protein. The repertoire consists of 530,000 or so distinct CDR3 sequences, with around 24% occurring once and the leading ten covering approximately 10%. Disease lasting under 3 months, a NOSPECS grade of at least 4, and a Clinical Activity Score of at least 3 were features of the ophthalmopathy patients. The sample holds many counts of this clonotype. The antigen is unknown. The germline V gene encodes CDR1 SGHTA and CDR2 FQGNSA. This CDR3 spans 12 amino acids. Trimming took 7 bases from V and 4 from J; bases not matched to a gene: 3.

The sequence derives from a woman between 25 and 40 years old with Graves' ophthalmopathy. The chain recombines TRBV7-2 with TRBJ1-1, with 7 bases fitting TRBD1. The sequenced sample was blood. The CDR3 here is CASKTGLTEAFF. The DNA of the CDR3 is TGTGCCAGCAAGACAGGGCTCACTGAAGCTTTCTTT.